The sequence of this TCR beta chain was determined in a study of Graves' ophthalmopathy and Graves' hyperthyroidism (dated 2018 in TCRdb). About the full investigation: Peripheral blood samples were taken at the time of initial diagnosis, before any treatment was given. To explore V-J signatures that distinguish ophthalmopathy from hyperthyroidism, a discovery set of about a hundred patients was enrolled, made up of 43 with ophthalmopathy and 57 with stable hyperthyroidism. TCR beta repertoire signatures were used to distinguish Graves' ophthalmopathy from Graves' hyperthyroidism and to predict progression to ophthalmopathy. In 6 or 7 hyperthyroidism patients, T-cell repertoires of thyroid tissue and blood were compared. Following sample collection, hyperthyroidism patients were given methimazole at a starting dose of 30 mg daily, and ophthalmopathy patients were given high-dose intravenous methylprednisolone. The roughly 91 discovery patients were randomly divided into training and test sets at a 7:3 ratio. In total, 135 blood samples were TCR-sequenced: approximately 40 ophthalmopathy, over 70 hyperthyroidism and roughly 17 hyperthyroidism-to-ophthalmopathy patients. The independent validation cohort included 18 hyperthyroidism patients plus 17 patients who later progressed from hyperthyroidism to ophthalmopathy. On the study overall, not on this receptor specifically: Most of the expanded thyroid clonotypes with a frequency above 0.001 were also detected in blood, and it was suggested that the thyroid immune response may be reflected by blood repertoires. Sample size was not statistically predetermined, and group allocation was not concealed from the investigators. The 13-signature model separated ophthalmopathy from stable hyperthyroidism with 85% to 90% sensitivity and 81% to 82% specificity in cross-validation, and 80%/75% in the test set. In validation, the model predicted ophthalmopathy progression with 55% to 71% sensitivity and around 72% specificity; some 13 predicted patients were CT-confirmed with GO in a median of approximately 6.2 months.

From V the trimming removes 5 bases and from J it removes 6 bases, while the gene matches leave 5 bases of the junction unaccounted for. CDR1 and CDR2 (MNHEY, SMNVEV) derive from the germline V gene (reference sequence). The CDR3 starts with the cysteine, ends with the phenylalanine, and has 13 residues. Solely the CDR3 DNA is kept, with 39 bases framed from the first base. Patients with ophthalmopathy had moderately to severely active disease, with a Clinical Activity Score of 3 or more, a NOSPECS grade of 4 or more, and a disease duration of less than 3 months. Patients with other autoimmune diseases, uncontrolled infections, pregnancy or lactation were excluded. Clinical symptoms, serum thyroxine, TRAb, thyroid ultrasound and orbital computed tomography were used for diagnosis. Using Ficoll-Paque density gradient centrifugation, PBMCs were isolated from about 9.2 ml of fresh peripheral blood. Total RNA was extracted with Trizol reagent and quality-checked on an Agilent 2100 Bioanalyzer.

TCR beta CDR3 regions were amplified from RNA transcripts for repertoire sequencing. The first round was an RT-PCR using HTBI primers with the Qiagen OneStep RT-PCR kit, and this first round was followed by a second-round multiplex PCR, then size selection and purification. Libraries were sequenced paired-end with 100 bp reads on an Illumina HiSeq2000. On the study's bioinformatics: SOAPnuke was used for read processing, and reads with adapters, uncalled bases, a mean Phred below 15, or no exact constant-primer or identifier match were discarded. COPE v1.2.5 was used to merge high-quality paired reads. Clonotypes were defined as unique nucleotide sequences and were aligned to IMGT TRB V, D and J references using MiTCR v1.1. The analysis was limited to V-J combinations with a frequency above 0.0001, which together covered approximately 99% of the repertoires. A TCR clonal expansion and chaos score per V-J combination was defined as the ratio of F50 clonal expansion to chaos observed in the TCRdist matrix. Welch's t-statistics and random forest were used to reduce the features to around 13 V-J combinations, which were then used as input to a naive Bayes classifier. The similarity between thyroid and blood repertoires was quantified using the Morisita-Horn index. TCRdb trimmed public reads at Q25 via fastp, called clones via MiXCR and kept in-frame beta chains. Each CDR3 protein appears once, grouped with its most common genes and DNA. The V and J calls were determined by TCRdb, not by the authors. The sample table contains roughly 500,000 distinct CDR3 sequences; only one count was recorded for around an eighth of them. Of the sample, about 10% falls within the top ten clones.

This clonotype came up a few times. The antigen it recognizes is unknown. Base-call qualities are not available, and no considerably larger clone is one nucleotide away. Rearrangement joined TRBV27 to TRBJ2-5, with TRBD1 identical over 8 junction bases. Material for sequencing was blood. The sequence was obtained from a woman between 25 and 40 years old with Graves' ophthalmopathy. Donor details come from another sample of the same person, matched by shared clones. The DNA sequence reads TGTGCCAGCAGTATTGGACAGGGCCAGACCCAGTACTTC. Its coded protein is CASSIGQGQTQYF.